The T cell receptor (beta chain) described here comes from a study of response to subunit inactivated influenza vaccine. The CDR3 contains 15 residues. Trimming removed 8 bases at V and 0 bases at J, with 16 bases between. Germline CDR1 and CDR2: SSHAT and FNYEAQ (reference sequence). MiXCR was run by TCRdb on the RT-PCR reads, yielding one entry per CDR3 protein. The sample contains some 520,000 distinct CDR3 sequences, approximately 17% of which appear only once. The V and J genes are TRBV7-7 and TRBJ2-5, with no clear D. The specimen comprised CD4+ T cells sorted from PBMCs, sampled around 2 years after vaccination. The TCR originated in a man aged 50 to 69 who received an inactivated influenza vaccine. CDR3 sequence reads: CASVKFEVYQETQYF. DNA of the CDR3: TGTGCCAGCGTAAAATTTGAAGTTTACCAAGAGACCCAGTACTTC.